This T cell receptor (beta chain) was sequenced during a study of vaccination and CD4 T cells after COVID-19. Remarks on this clonotype: The target antigen is unknown.

CDR1 and CDR2 (germline): MGHRA, YSYEKL. CDR3 length: 15 residues. V lost 1 base, J lost 7 bases, and 6 bases stayed unmatched. An Oncomine TCR Beta short-read assay was used to sequence the DNA from cultured CD4+ T cells. TCRdb analysed the PCR reads with MiXCR anew, one entry per CDR3 protein. The sample has about 11,000 distinct CDR3 sequences, approximately 49% seen once; the top ten hold over 9.5%. The treatment: roughly nine-day PBMC culture with coronavirus spike peptide pools or control peptides (ViraFEST assay). This chain joins TRBV4-1 and TRBJ2-1; 8 bases line up with TRBD2. Sequencing was done on a sample of CD4+ T cells from blood, cultured in vitro. The TCR originated in a human donor who had recovered from COVID-19. The CDR3 DNA reads TGCGCCAGCAGCCAAGTCGGGACTAGTAGAAATGAGCAGTTCTTC. It yields the protein CASSQVGTSRNEQFF.